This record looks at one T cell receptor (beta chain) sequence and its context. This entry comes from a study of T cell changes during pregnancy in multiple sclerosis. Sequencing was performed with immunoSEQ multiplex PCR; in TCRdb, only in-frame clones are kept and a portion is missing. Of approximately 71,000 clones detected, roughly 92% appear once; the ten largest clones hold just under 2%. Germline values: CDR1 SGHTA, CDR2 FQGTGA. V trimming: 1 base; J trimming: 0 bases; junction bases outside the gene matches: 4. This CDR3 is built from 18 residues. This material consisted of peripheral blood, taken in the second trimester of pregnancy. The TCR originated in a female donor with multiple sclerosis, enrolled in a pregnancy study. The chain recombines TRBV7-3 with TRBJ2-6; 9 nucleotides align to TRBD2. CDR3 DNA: TGTGCCAGCAGCTTAAAGGCTAGCGGGGCCTCTGGGGCCAACGTCCTGACTTTC. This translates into CASSLKASGASGANVLTF.